The rows below give T cell receptor beta chains drawn from one sample of a study of response to subunit inactivated influenza vaccine. TCRdb itself ran the RT-PCR reads through MiXCR, one entry per CDR3 protein. This sample has more than 250,000 distinct CDR3 sequences, with roughly 22% found just once. This sample comprised PBMCs from blood, obtained approximately 20 months after vaccination. The receptors originated from a man between 50 and 69 years old who received an inactivated influenza vaccine. Both conserved end residues are part of each CDR3. Fields, in order: D gene, V gene, clone size, CDR3 protein. A D gene is named only where the DNA matches it firmly. The listing skips clone size in some rows; elsewhere it reads once, few, many or a size class.

D: TRBD1
V: TRBV12-3/TRBV12-4
size: many
CDR3: CASSFGQAEAFF

D: .
V: TRBV6-1
size: .
CDR3: CASRSLGRAEAFF

D: .
V: TRBV7-9
size: many
CDR3: CASSPHGSSANEQFF

D: .
V: TRBV6-1
size: few
CDR3: CASSERRTANTGELFF

D: .
V: TRBV28
size: .
CDR3: CASSLTTYRRPYNEQYF

D: .
V: TRBV7-8
size: many
CDR3: CASSLDYKETQYF

D: .
V: TRBV7-8
size: few
CDR3: CASSALEQGGGLDGYTF

D: .
V: TRBV21-1
size: few
CDR3: CASYDAAGGITEAFF

D: TRBD1
V: TRBV5-1
size: few
CDR3: CASSPEGTDTDTQYF

D: TRBD1
V: TRBV18
size: .
CDR3: CASSQEDRVFNQPEHF

D: .
V: TRBV29-1
size: few
CDR3: CSVEETLSGEQYF

D: .
V: TRBV5-6
size: many
CDR3: CASSLKGPRTEAFF

D: .
V: TRBV18
size: .
CDR3: CASSPRVGGTDTQYF

D: .
V: TRBV29-1
size: .
CDR3: CSVGPTGISGELFF

D: TRBD2
V: TRBV7-9
size: many
CDR3: CASSYRLAGADTQYF

D: .
V: TRBV6-1
size: .
CDR3: CASRRGRVGAGSNQPQHF

D: TRBD2
V: TRBV4-2
size: .
CDR3: CASSHGLAGYEQYF

D: .
V: TRBV20-1
size: .
CDR3: CSVPTRGVGQFF

D: .
V: TRBV7-2
size: many
CDR3: CASSSSRVYNSPLHF

D: TRBD2
V: TRBV28
size: .
CDR3: CASRRTSVREQYF

D: .
V: TRBV3-1
size: .
CDR3: CASSQGSEQFF

D: .
V: TRBV5-1
size: few
CDR3: CASAELLDEQFF

D: .
V: TRBV4-1
size: .
CDR3: CASSQDPPHRLNQPQHF

D: TRBD2
V: TRBV7-2
size: few
CDR3: CASSSGLAGAGETQYF

D: .
V: TRBV7-2
size: .
CDR3: CASSERAPDTQYF

D: .
V: TRBV7-2
size: many
CDR3: CASSPTIGQGARSTIYF

D: TRBD2
V: TRBV4-3
size: .
CDR3: CASSQDGEGGSGELFF